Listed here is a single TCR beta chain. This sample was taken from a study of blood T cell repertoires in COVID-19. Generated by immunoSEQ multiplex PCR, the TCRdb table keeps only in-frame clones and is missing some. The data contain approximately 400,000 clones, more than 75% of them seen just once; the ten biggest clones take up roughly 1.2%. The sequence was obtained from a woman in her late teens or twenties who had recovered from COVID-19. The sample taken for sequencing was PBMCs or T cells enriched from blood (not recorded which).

The CDR3: CASSPRGDGGELFF. CDR3 bases: TGTGCCAGCAGCCCAAGGGGTGACGGCGGGGAGCTGTTTTTT. The chain employs TRBV5-4 and TRBJ2-2; maybe TRBD1 (5 bases). Germline V gives CDR1 SGHNT, CDR2 YYREEE (reference sequence). The CDR3 loop spans 14 amino acids. The ends were cut back, 4 bases at V and 7 bases at J, with 14 bases in the middle. The full variable domain, its missing parts supplied by reference TRBV5-4 and TRBJ2-2, is ETGVTQSPTHLIKTRGQQVTLRCSSQSGHNTVSWYQQALGQGPQFIFQYYREEENGRGNFPPRFSGLQFPNYSSELNVNALELDDSALYLCASSPRGDGGELFFGEGSRLTVL.